This T cell receptor beta chain was sequenced during a study of T cells in narcolepsy. Study-wide results and limits: Healthy controls reportedly lacked the autoreactive clonotypes serially found in patients' blood. In some patient and control memory CD4+ samples, autoreactive clones were absent.

With 7 bases removed from V and 8 bases from J, the gap between germline ends came to 20 bases. The CDR3 extends over 14 amino acids. Germline lookup yields CDR1 MDHEN and CDR2 SYDVKM. A note on this clone: Its cognate antigen is unknown.

Profiled with immunoSEQ multiplex PCR; TCRdb holds only in-frame clones, not every one. The sample shows approximately 25,000 clones, 70% to 90% of them seen only once. V and J are TRBV28 and TRBJ1-1, with D unresolved. This TCR was sampled from a human donor with narcolepsy. Sequencing was done on a sample of CD45RA- memory CD4+ T cells from PBMCs. The CDR3, as DNA: TGTGCCAGCATAAAACTAGCCCTCCTGAACGAAGCTTTCTTT. It codes for CASIKLALLNEAFF. Complete variable domain (other parts from reference TRBV28 and TRBJ1-1): DVKVTQSSRYLVKRTGEKVFLECVQDMDHENMFWYRQDPGLGLRLIYFSYDVKMKEKGDIPEGYSVSREKKERFSLILESASTNQTSMYLCASIKLALLNEAFFGQGTRLTVV.